The 29 T cell receptor beta chains in this list originate from one sample, sequenced in a study of T cell responses to AZD1222 COVID-19 vaccine (dated by TCRdb to the early 2020s). The method behind the library was the immunoSEQ multiplex PCR assay. TCRdb stores this immuneACCESS table with in-frame sequences only. Part of the clones is absent; in the studies checked, under half of the shortfall reflects unresolved V genes, and no reason is known for the rest. Across this sample there are about 180,000 clones, with more than 80% seen only once. 3.5% to 5.5% of the sample rests with the top ten. The time point label, as the study defines it: about 28 days (+/-7) after the second vaccine dose. Explained via the paper, the treatment or condition label denotes: meningococcal conjugate vaccine given as trial control. The sample consisted of peripheral blood, taken 28 days after the second dose of the MenACWY control vaccine. These receptors came from an adult who received the MenACWY meningococcal vaccine as a control.

This clone has only a few counts. The genes are TRBV19 and TRBJ2-7, with TRBD1 matching over 7 bases. Germline V gene lookup returns CDR1 LNHDA and CDR2 SQIVND (reference sequence). The CDR3 spans 14 residues. V lost 6 bases, J lost 0 bases, and 5 bases stayed unmatched. The CDR3 protein is CASSRDRASYEQYF. In nucleotides, the CDR3 is TGTGCCAGTAGCCGCGACAGGGCCTCCTACGAGCAGTACTTC.

The V gene is TRBV28, the J gene TRBJ2-7; D is ambiguous. CDR3 size: 15 residues. The V end was cut by 3 bases, the J end by 6 bases, with 18 bases between. Germline V gene lookup returns CDR1 MDHEN and CDR2 SYDVKM. The CDR3 loop reads CASSFRAAPTGEQYF. The CDR3 region has the DNA TGTGCCAGCAGTTTCCGGGCGGCCCCTACCGGCGAGCAGTACTTC.

CDR3 loop: CASKVGNTEAFF. The CDR3 DNA reads TGTGCCAGCAAGGTGGGGAACACTGAAGCTTTCTTT. The genes are TRBV6-5 and TRBJ1-1; D unclear. Trimming took 7 bases from V and 1 from J, leaving 7 bases between them. The CDR3 is 12 residues long. The germline V gene has CDR1 MNHEY and CDR2 SVGAGI.

The CDR3 region is CASSWAVGQPSGDGANVLTF. In DNA form, the CDR3 reads TGTGCCAGTAGTTGGGCCGTGGGGCAGCCTTCTGGGGATGGGGCCAACGTCCTGACTTTC. This chain links TRBV19 with TRBJ2-6; TRBD1 is a possible D gene (5 bases). Trimming stripped 5 bases from V and 3 bases from J, with 26 bases between. Looked up from germline, CDR1 is LNHDA and CDR2 is SQIVND (reference sequence). The length of the CDR3 is 20 residues.

V gene TRBV5-5 combines with J gene TRBJ2-7; TRBD1 aligns across 8 bases. J was trimmed by 2 bases and V by 4 bases; bases with no gene match: 5. This CDR3 has 14 amino acids. Germline CDR1 reads SGHKS; CDR2 reads YYEKEE (reference sequence). CDR3 residues: CASSPGQGPYEQYF. In DNA form, the CDR3 reads TGTGCCAGCAGCCCTGGACAGGGCCCCTACGAGCAGTACTTC. Full variable domain (missing parts from reference TRBV5-5 and TRBJ2-7): DAGVTQSPTHLIKTRGQQVTLRCSPISGHKSVSWYQQVLGQGPQFIFQYYEKEERGRGNFPDRFSARQFPNYSSELNVNALLLGDSALYLCASSPGQGPYEQYFGPGTRLTVT.

Concerning this clone itself: A junction end diverges from the germline sequence, so it may reflect a read error. The chain joins TRBV12-3 or TRBV12-4 to TRBJ2-4; 7 bases align to TRBD1. The CDR3 extends over 13 amino acids. The chain's CDR3 is CASSLASIGTESF. CDR3 nucleotide sequence: TGTGCCAGCAGTTTAGCAAGTATAGGGACAGAAAGTTTC.

The V call is TRBV10-3, the J call TRBJ2-1; 7 bases match TRBD2. In germline, CDR1 is ENHRY, CDR2 SYGVKD. V was pared by 3 bases and J by 1 base, with 3 bases of the junction left unmatched. This CDR3 has 15 amino acids. The CDR3 region has the DNA TGTGCCATCAGTGACTCGCGGGGGTCCTACAATGAGCAGTTCTTC. Its translation: CAISDSRGSYNEQFF.

This sequence joins TRBV3-1 (or the pseudogene TRBV3-2) and TRBJ1-1, with D maybe TRBD1 (6 bases). This CDR3 contains 12 residues. CDR1 and CDR2 from the germline V gene are LGHDT and YNNKEL (reference sequence). V was trimmed by 0 bases and J by 10 bases, leaving 9 bases between them. CDR3 in DNA: TGTGCCAGCAGCCAAGACAGCAGGGGAGCTTTCTTT. Residues: CASSQDSRGAFF.

This chain joins TRBV7-8 and TRBJ2-6; D call uncertain. Trimming stripped 0 bases from V and 0 bases from J, with 6 bases between. In germline, CDR1 is SGHVS, CDR2 FQNEAQ. This CDR3 region has 16 residues. In DNA form, the CDR3 reads TGTGCCAGCAGCTTAGCCCGGTCCTCTGGGGCCAACGTCCTGACTTTC. Translated, it gives CASSLARSSGANVLTF.

V gene TRBV18 combines with J gene TRBJ2-3, with 9 positions matching TRBD2. The germline CDR1 and CDR2 sequences are KGHSH and LQKENI. The CDR3 totals 17 residues. Germline trimming cut 10 bases from V and 0 bases from J; bases unmatched to any gene: 14. This CDR3 is CATTTAGGRPSTDTQYF. For the CDR3, the DNA is TGTGCCACCACCACAGCGGGAGGTCGACCTAGCACAGATACGCAGTATTTT. Full variable domain (missing parts from reference TRBV18 and TRBJ2-3): NAGVMQNPRHLVRRRGQEARLRCSPMKGHSHVYWYRQLPEEGLKFMVYLQKENIIDESGMPKERFSAEFPKEGPSILRIQQVVRGDSAAYFCATTTAGGRPSTDTQYFGPGTRLTVL.

J is TRBJ1-5 and V is TRBV3-1 (or the pseudogene TRBV3-2); no clear D. V shed 0 bases and J shed 1 base, with 4 bases lying between them. There are 14 residues in the CDR3. Germline CDR1 and CDR2: LGHDT and YNNKEL (reference sequence). CDR3 region: CASSQDDSNQPQHF. CDR3 sequence (DNA): TGTGCCAGCAGCCAAGATGACAGCAATCAGCCCCAGCATTTT.

This clone has just one count. The gene calls are TRBV14 and TRBJ2-3; 7 bases are a match to TRBD2. The CDR3 is made up of 13 amino acids. The ends lost 5 bases at V and 6 bases at J; junction bases unmatched: 5. CDR1 and CDR2 from the germline V gene are SGHDN and FVKESK. Here the CDR3 DNA reads TGTGCCAGCAGCTATTACGGGGGGGATACGCAGTATTTT. It encodes CASSYYGGDTQYF.

CDR3 DNA: TGTGCCAGCAGCCAAGACAATCTAGCGGGACTTTCCTACGAGCAGTACTTC. It yields the protein CASSQDNLAGLSYEQYF. The chain combines TRBV3-1 (or the pseudogene TRBV3-2) with TRBJ2-7, with 9 positions matching TRBD2. The CDR3 totals 17 residues. V lost 0 bases to trimming and J lost 1 base; unmatched junction nucleotides: 7. Germline CDR1 and CDR2: LGHDT and YNNKEL (reference sequence).

The chain uses TRBV7-9 and TRBJ2-7, with 8 bases identical to TRBD2. Germline V gives CDR1 SEHNR, CDR2 FQNEAQ (reference sequence). This CDR3 is 15 amino acids long. V was pared by 7 bases and J by 4 bases, with 12 bases of the junction left unmatched. DNA for the CDR3: TGTGCCAGCACCGCGACCGGGGGGGCGGGTTACGAGCAGTACTTC. Amino acids: CASTATGGAGYEQYF.

The chain recombines TRBV7-9 with TRBJ1-1, with D possibly matching TRBD1 (5 bases). The CDR3 is made up of 16 amino acids. Trimming took 6 bases from V and 1 from J, leaving 18 bases between them. Germline V lookup: CDR1 SEHNR, CDR2 FQNEAQ (reference sequence). CDR3 region: CASRRTTGEKNTEAFF. As DNA, the CDR3 is TGTGCCAGCAGACGAACTACAGGCGAAAAGAACACTGAAGCTTTCTTT.

V is TRBV5-6 and J is TRBJ2-5; possibly TRBD1 for D (6 bases). There are 15 residues in the CDR3. Trimming shortened V by 2 bases and J by 5 bases, and 16 bases separated the two germline ends. Germline V CDR1 and CDR2: SGHDT, YYEEEE. The DNA for the CDR3 is TGTGCCAGCAGCTTTTTCCAGGGGTACTGGGAGACCCAGTACTTC. Protein: CASSFFQGYWETQYF.

The chain joins TRBV20-1 to TRBJ1-5, with unresolved D. CDR1 is DFQATT and CDR2 is SNEGSKA in the germline V gene (reference sequence). This CDR3 has 11 residues. The V and J ends lost 1 base and 11 bases respectively, with 9 bases between them. The CDR3 DNA reads TGCAGTGCTAGAGGCAATCGGTCCCAGCATTTT. Residues: CSARGNRSQHF.

This clone was observed a single time. The chain carries TRBV5-8 and TRBJ1-5, with D hard to call. Per germline, CDR1 SGHTS and CDR2 YDEGEE. CDR3 length: 13 amino acids. With 4 bases removed from V and 4 bases from J, the gap between germline ends came to 9 bases. CDR3 nucleotides: TGTGCCAGCAGCCCCGACCATAATCAGCCCCAGCATTTT. This translates into CASSPDHNQPQHF.

The J gene is TRBJ2-1, the V gene TRBV5-8; unclear D gene. The CDR3 totals 18 residues. The V gene's germline CDR1 is SGHTS and CDR2 YDEGEE. V lost 0 bases to trimming and J lost 1 base, with 17 bases between them. The CDR3 is CASSLEFRAATSYNEQFF. For the CDR3, the DNA is TGTGCCAGCAGCTTGGAGTTTCGCGCGGCTACATCCTACAATGAGCAGTTCTTC.

V gene TRBV2 combines with J gene TRBJ1-1, with D unresolved. Germline V CDR1 and CDR2: SNHLY, FYNNEI. The CDR3 consists of 13 residues. With 3 bases removed from V and 5 bases from J, the gap between germline ends came to 10 bases. The DNA of the CDR3 is TGTGCCAGCAGTGAGCTTGGAGAGACTGAAGCTTTCTTT. Translating it yields CASSELGETEAFF.

The chain links TRBV30 to TRBJ1-2; 9 bases agree with TRBD1. V was clipped by 2 bases and J by 3 bases; unmatched bases: 4. CDR3 length: 14 amino acids. Germline V lookup: CDR1 GTSNPN, CDR2 SVGIG (reference sequence). CDR3 bases: TGTGCCTGGAGTCTGGGACAGGGCCACTATGGCTACACCTTC. Its protein is CAWSLGQGHYGYTF. The full variable domain, with the rest looked up from reference TRBV30 and TRBJ1-2, is SQTIHQWPATLVQPVGSPLSLECTVEGTSNPNLYWYRQAAGRGLQLLFYSVGIGQISSEVPQNLSASRPQDRQFILSSKKLLLSDSGFYLCAWSLGQGHYGYTFGSGTRLTVV.

The chain carries TRBV19 and TRBJ2-1, with TRBD2 matching over 10 bases. J lost 2 bases, V lost 7 bases, and 8 bases had no gene match. Germline assignment: CDR1 LNHDA and CDR2 SQIVND (reference sequence). The CDR3 length is 16 residues. The CDR3 nucleotides are TGTGCCAGTACCGACGGACTAGCGGAGCCCTACAATGAGCAGTTCTTC. The encoded protein is CASTDGLAEPYNEQFF.

The CDR3 DNA reads as TGTGCCAGCTCACCCGGGGGAGAGGACCCTTTTGGCTACACCTTC. The encoded protein is CASSPGGEDPFGYTF. This rearrangement joins TRBV18 to TRBJ1-2, with D perhaps matching TRBD1 (5 bases). V lost 3 bases to trimming and J lost 7 bases, with 18 bases between them. The germline V gene encodes CDR1 KGHSH and CDR2 LQKENI. The CDR3 runs 15 residues.

The J gene is TRBJ2-7, the V gene TRBV7-2; D gene ambiguous. Trimming removed 2 bases from V and 0 bases from J, with 14 bases in between. This CDR3 comprises 16 residues. The germline V gene has CDR1 SGHTA and CDR2 FQGNSA. The chain's CDR3 is CASSLSGVFSSYEQYF. CDR3 coding DNA: TGTGCCAGCAGCTTATCTGGCGTATTTAGCTCCTACGAGCAGTACTTC. The full variable domain, in which reference TRBV7-2 and TRBJ2-7 provide the parts outside the CDR3, is GAGVSQSPSNKVTEKGKDVELRCDPISGHTALYWYRQSLGQGLEFLIYFQGNSAPDKSGLPSDRFSAERTGGSVSTLTIQRTQQEDSAVYLCASSLSGVFSSYEQYFGPGTRLTVT.

The rearrangement uses TRBV7-2 and TRBJ1-5; the D is unclear. Trimming shortened V by 5 bases and J by 5 bases, and 10 bases separated the two germline ends. This CDR3 comprises 13 residues. The V gene's germline CDR1 is SGHTA and CDR2 FQGNSA. The CDR3 loop is CASSLDTDQPQHF. In DNA form, the CDR3 reads TGTGCCAGCAGCCTTGACACCGATCAGCCCCAGCATTTT.

The V gene is TRBV2, the J gene TRBJ2-3; D call uncertain. The V gene lost 6 bases and the J gene lost 0 bases, with 13 bases spanning the gap. Germline V gene lookup returns CDR1 SNHLY and CDR2 FYNNEI. This CDR3 is built from 15 residues. The CDR3 DNA sequence: TGTGCCAGCAGGGGCTTGGCTTCGAGCACAGATACGCAGTATTTT. Encoded protein: CASRGLASSTDTQYF.

This clone was seen a handful of times. The V and J genes are TRBV10-3 and TRBJ2-7, with D tentatively TRBD1 (6 bases). This CDR3 is 14 amino acids long. CDR1 is ENHRY and CDR2 is SYGVKD in the germline V gene. V was clipped by 11 bases and J by 0 bases, with 17 bases between them. The CDR3 region has the DNA TGTGCCGCAGGGGATACGTCGAGCTCCTACGAGCAGTACTTC. Translating gives CAAGDTSSSYEQYF.

The chain links TRBV20-1 to TRBJ2-1, with D maybe TRBD2 (6 bases). The CDR3 runs to 13 residues. Per the germline V gene, CDR1 is DFQATT and CDR2 is SNEGSKA (reference sequence). V was clipped by 3 bases and J by 9 bases, with 15 bases between them. This CDR3 is CSASGGRVGEQFF. The CDR3 DNA follows: TGCAGTGCTAGTGGAGGGAGAGTGGGTGAGCAGTTCTTC.

The V and J genes are TRBV6-5 and TRBJ2-7, with 8 bases that match TRBD1. CDR1 MNHEY and CDR2 SVGAGI come from the germline V gene. CDR3 length equals 15 residues. V gave up 6 bases and J gave up 2 bases; unmatched junction bases: 9. CDR3: CASRPLLDRAYEQYF. CDR3 coding DNA: TGTGCCAGCAGACCATTGTTGGACAGGGCCTACGAGCAGTACTTC.